This entry features one TCR beta chain sequence. Sequencing used immunoSEQ multiplex PCR; TCRdb keeps in-frame clones, though not all of them. The table records about 25,000 clones, more than 80% of them present only once. The sample comes from a study of PD-1 blockade in classical Hodgkin lymphoma. With V trimmed by 6 bases and J by 0 bases, 14 bases remained unmatched. The CDR3 runs 17 residues. Germline CDR1 KGHSH, CDR2 LQKENI. Time point here: newly diagnosed, previously untreated cHL patient sample. Out of thawed PBMCs, magnetic negative selection purified CD4+ T cells. The authors used newly diagnosed, untreated classical Hodgkin lymphoma PBMCs as comparison.

The chain carries TRBV18 and TRBJ2-7; 7 nucleotides match TRBD1. The sequenced sample was CD4+ T cells from blood. The clonotype originates from a human donor with classical Hodgkin lymphoma. CDR3 sequence (DNA): TGTGCCAGCTCCCTCCTCGAACTCGCAGGGGGCTCCTACGAGCAGTACTTC. This sequence encodes CASSLLELAGGSYEQYF.